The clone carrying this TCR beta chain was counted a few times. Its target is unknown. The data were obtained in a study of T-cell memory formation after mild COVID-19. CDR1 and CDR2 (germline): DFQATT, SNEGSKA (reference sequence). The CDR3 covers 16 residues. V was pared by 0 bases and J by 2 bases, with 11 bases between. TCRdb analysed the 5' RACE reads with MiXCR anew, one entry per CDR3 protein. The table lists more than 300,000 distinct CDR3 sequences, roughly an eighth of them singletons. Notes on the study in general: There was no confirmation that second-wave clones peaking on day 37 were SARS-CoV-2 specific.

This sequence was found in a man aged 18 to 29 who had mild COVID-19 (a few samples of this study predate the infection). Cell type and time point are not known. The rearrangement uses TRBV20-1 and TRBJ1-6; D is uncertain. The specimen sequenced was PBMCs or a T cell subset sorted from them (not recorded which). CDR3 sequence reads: CSARERGSTYNSPLHF. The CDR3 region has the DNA TGCAGTGCTAGAGAGAGAGGGAGCACCTATAATTCACCCCTCCACTTT.